The T cell receptor beta chain described here comes from a study of metastatic and nonmetastatic thyroid tumors. Overall study context: Repertoires of blood and of tissue (tumor or nodule) from malignant and benign thyroid patients were compared.

Treatment of any kind had been given to no patient before thyroid surgery. The CDR3 is made up of 14 amino acids. The V end lost 6 bases, the J end lost 0 bases, and 8 bases lay between the germline ends. CDR1 and CDR2 (germline): MNHNS, SASEGT. Authors' data handling: The study took CDR3 differences across clinicopathological groups and made a distant-metastasis classifier for papillary thyroid cancer from them. From the PCR reads, TCRdb re-called clones with MiXCR. It is TCRdb's table, rather than the study itself, that gives the V and J calls and clone size. The sample has around 50,000 clones; roughly 30% are singletons.

The source is a female donor with papillary thyroid cancer or a benign thyroid nodule (not recorded which). Some clones in this sample may be carry-over from other donors' samples. Sequences were obtained from blood. The chain has TRBV6-1 and TRBJ2-2; no definite D call. The CDR3 DNA reads TGTGCCAGCAGCCCAAGGCCGAACACCGGGGAGCTGTTTTTT. Amino acid sequence: CASSPRPNTGELFF.